The clone carrying this T cell receptor (beta chain) was counted between two and nine times. This sample was taken from a study of blood T cell repertoires in COVID-19. Cohorts were assigned according to the clinical history that participants reported. This CDR3 region has 12 residues. Germline V gene sequence: CDR1 SEHNR, CDR2 FQNEAQ (reference sequence). V was pared by 6 bases and J by 13 bases, with 13 bases between. TCRdb's copy holds only in-frame clones and misses some; the assay was immunoSEQ multiplex PCR. Of more than 300,000 clones in the sample, 90% were seen once. This receptor was obtained from a woman in her 30s who had been exposed to COVID-19. The chain carries TRBV7-9 and TRBJ1-6; D gene ambiguous. Sequencing was carried out using PBMCs or T cells enriched from blood (not recorded which). The chain's CDR3 is CASSVTPGPLHF. CDR3 DNA sequence: TGTGCCAGCAGTGTGACCCCCGGGCCCCTCCACTTT.